A single sample gave rise to the 14 T cell receptor beta chains below, sequenced in a study of T cell responses to AZD1222 COVID-19 vaccine. Only in-frame clones appear in the TCRdb table, and some are missing; sequencing was by immunoSEQ multiplex PCR. The table includes 120,000 or so clones, 70% to 90% detected once. Sequenced material: peripheral blood, taken on day 0 of AZD1222 vaccination. These receptors were taken from an adult in good health.

The chain uses TRBV28 and TRBJ2-7; the D gene is possibly TRBD2 (6 bases). V lost 4 bases, J lost 5 bases, and 24 bases lay in between. Per germline, CDR1 MDHEN and CDR2 SYDVKM. This CDR3 spans 17 amino acids. CDR3 bases: TGTGCCAGCAGTTCCATGAGAGGGGACTCCCTTTTCAACGAGCAGTACTTC. It codes for CASSSMRGDSLFNEQYF.

The rearrangement uses TRBV14 and TRBJ1-1, with 8 bases lining up with TRBD1. The V gene's germline CDR1 is SGHDN and CDR2 FVKESK. J gave up 1 base and V 5 bases, and 3 bases lay outside the gene matches. This CDR3 is 14 amino acids long. This chain's CDR3 is CASSRTGRNTEAFF. CDR3 DNA sequence: TGTGCCAGCAGCAGGACAGGGAGGAACACTGAAGCTTTCTTT. The complete variable domain, with remaining parts taken from reference TRBV14 and TRBJ1-1, reads EAGVTQFPSHSVIEKGQTVTLRCDPISGHDNLYWYRRVMGKEIKFLLHFVKESKQDESGMPNNRFLAERTGGTYSTLKVQPAELEDSGVYFCASSRTGRNTEAFFGQGTRLTVV.

This clone was seen only once. The J gene is TRBJ2-5, the V gene TRBV6-6, with 7 positions matching TRBD2. Per the germline V gene, CDR1 is MNHNY and CDR2 is SVGAGI (reference sequence). V lost 6 bases, J lost 0 bases, and 4 bases stayed unmatched. The CDR3 runs 14 residues. CDR3 in DNA: TGTGCCAGCAGACGGGACTATTACCAAGAGACCCAGTACTTC. Its protein product is CASRRDYYQETQYF.

This clone was detected once. The chain couples TRBV5-1 to TRBJ2-5; tentatively, D is TRBD1 (8 bases). Looked up from germline, CDR1 is SGHRS and CDR2 is YFSETQ. The V end lost 5 bases, the J end lost 3 bases, and 14 bases lay between the germline ends. The CDR3 is made up of 14 amino acids. The CDR3 reads CASSFTGGEETQYF. Here the CDR3 DNA reads TGCGCCAGCAGTTTTACAGGGGGGGAAGAGACCCAGTACTTC.

This chain links TRBV7-6 with TRBJ1-5; D remains ambiguous. The CDR3 totals 15 residues. The germline CDR1 and CDR2 sequences are SGHVS and FNYEAQ. With 0 bases removed from V and 2 bases from J, the gap between germline ends came to 8 bases. For the CDR3, the DNA is TGTGCCAGCAGCTTAGCACACACCGGCAATCAGCCCCAGCATTTT. Amino acids: CASSLAHTGNQPQHF.

This clone has a single count. The chain has TRBV6-1 and TRBJ1-4, with TRBD1 identical over 7 bases. The CDR3 is 14 amino acids. Unmatched junction bases numbered 3, after V lost 2 bases and J lost 6 bases. Germline lookup yields CDR1 MNHNS and CDR2 SASEGT. CDR3 protein: CASSESRGHEKLFF. CDR3 DNA sequence: TGTGCCAGCAGTGAATCTAGGGGGCATGAAAAACTGTTTTTT.

The chain is built from TRBV3-1 (or the pseudogene TRBV3-2) and TRBJ1-2; a possible D gene is TRBD1 (6 bases). Trimming took 3 bases from V and 8 from J, leaving 16 bases between them. The CDR3 is made up of 14 amino acids. Germline loops: CDR1 LGHDT, CDR2 YNNKEL (reference sequence). As DNA, the CDR3 is TGTGCCAGCAGCCAGGATCACAGGGTCGGGGGCTACACCTTC. Its protein is CASSQDHRVGGYTF.

The genes are TRBV9 and TRBJ2-7; D is perhaps TRBD2 (5 bases). The CDR3 covers 12 residues. Germline assignment: CDR1 SGDLS and CDR2 YYNGEE. Trimming stripped 3 bases from V and 6 bases from J, with 10 bases between. Here the CDR3 DNA reads TGTGCCAGCAGCGCGCCTAGCAGCGAGCAGTACTTC. Residues: CASSAPSSEQYF.

This sequence joins TRBV7-2 and TRBJ1-3; D gene unclear. Between the trimmed V and J ends, which lost 2 bases and 2 bases, there was a span of 10 bases. CDR3 length equals 15 residues. Germline CDR1 and CDR2: SGHTA and FQGNSA. Here the CDR3 reads CASSLWALTGNTIYF. Here the CDR3 DNA reads TGTGCCAGCAGCTTATGGGCTCTGACTGGAAACACCATATATTTT. Together with reference TRBV7-2 and TRBJ1-3, the CDR3 gives the full variable domain: GAGVSQSPSNKVTEKGKDVELRCDPISGHTALYWYRQSLGQGLEFLIYFQGNSAPDKSGLPSDRFSAERTGGSVSTLTIQRTQQEDSAVYLCASSLWALTGNTIYFGEGSWLTVV.

This clone showed up just once. V usage is TRBV7-3 and J usage is TRBJ2-7, with 9 bases fitting TRBD1. The CDR3 sequence is 16 residues long. The V and J ends lost 4 bases and 1 base, in that order; junction bases with no gene match: 8. Germline V CDR1 and CDR2: SGHTA, FQGTGA. The CDR3 protein is CASSSAGGTGSYEQYF. CDR3 in DNA: TGTGCCAGCAGCTCCGCCGGGGGGACAGGGTCCTACGAGCAGTACTTC.

The genes are TRBV10-1 and TRBJ2-2; no definite D call. The germline V gene encodes CDR1 WNHNN and CDR2 SYGVQD (reference sequence). The V end was cut by 1 base, the J end by 7 bases, with 13 bases between. CDR3 length: 15 residues. CDR3 loop: CASSEFASLRGELFF. Written as DNA, the CDR3 is TGCGCCAGCAGTGAGTTTGCATCCCTGCGCGGGGAGCTGTTTTTT.

This clone showed up just a few times. V is TRBV2 and J is TRBJ1-1; a possible D gene is TRBD1 (5 bases). The CDR3 length is 14 residues. Germline V gene sequence: CDR1 SNHLY, CDR2 FYNNEI. V shed 8 bases and J shed 0 bases, with 13 bases lying between them. The CDR3 DNA reads TGTGCCAGCGTTATGGGCAGGGTGAACACTGAAGCTTTCTTT. Residues: CASVMGRVNTEAFF. The full variable domain, completed using reference TRBV2 and TRBJ1-1, is EPEVTQTPSHQVTQMGQEVILRCVPISNHLYFYWYRQILGQKVEFLVSFYNNEISEKSEIFDDQFSVERPDGSNFTLKIRSTKLEDSAMYFCASVMGRVNTEAFFGQGTRLTVV.

The chain has TRBV19 and TRBJ1-5; D gene uncertain. V lost 7 bases and J lost 2, with 12 bases in between. The CDR3 contains 14 residues. Germline V gene lookup returns CDR1 LNHDA and CDR2 SQIVND (reference sequence). The DNA for the CDR3 is TGTGCCAGTATCACTAGGGAGGGCAATCAGCCCCAGCATTTT. It yields the protein CASITREGNQPQHF.

CDR3 coding DNA: TGCGCCAGCAGCGACTATAGCACAGATACGCAGTATTTT. Encoded protein: CASSDYSTDTQYF. The chain combines TRBV5-1 with TRBJ2-3, with D perhaps TRBD2 (5 bases). The CDR3 runs 13 residues. Trimming shortened V by 4 bases and J by 0 bases, and 6 bases separated the two germline ends. Germline lookup yields CDR1 SGHRS and CDR2 YFSETQ. Full variable domain (outside the CDR3, taken from reference TRBV5-1 and TRBJ2-3): KAGVTQTPRYLIKTRGQQVTLSCSPISGHRSVSWYQQTPGQGLQFLFEYFSETQRNKGNFPGRFSGRQFSNSRSEMNVSTLELGDSALYLCASSDYSTDTQYFGPGTRLTVL.